One and the same sample provided the 24 T cell receptor beta chains below, sequenced in a study of radiation and T cells in renal cell carcinoma. The data were produced by immunoSEQ multiplex PCR, yet TCRdb's version contains in-frame clones alone and is incomplete. The sample includes some 50,000 clones, 80% of them seen just once. As for time point: blood 2 weeks post-SBRT. The treatment was: 15 Gy SBRT to primary tumor, nephrectomy 4 weeks later. Sequencing used blood, obtained from a patient whose treatment included radiotherapy and nephrectomy. The receptors were sampled from a woman between 65 and 79 years old with renal cell carcinoma.

This clone has just a few counts. The chain carries TRBV19 and TRBJ2-3, with TRBD2 matching 8 bases. The J segment lost 3 bases and the V segment lost 2 bases, leaving 4 bases of the junction unmatched. This CDR3 is 15 amino acids long. The germline gives CDR1 LNHDA, CDR2 SQIVND (reference sequence). The CDR3: CASSIREGQTDTQYF. The CDR3 region has the DNA TGTGCCAGTAGTATACGGGAGGGCCAAACAGATACGCAGTATTTT.

The chain couples TRBV6-1 to TRBJ1-2; 8 nucleotides match TRBD1. The CDR3 extends over 13 amino acids. The junction had 6 bases not matched to a gene; V was cut back by 10 bases and J by 2 bases. Germline CDR1 reads MNHNS; CDR2 reads SASEGT. This CDR3 is CATSTGVNYGYTF. The CDR3 nucleotides are TGTGCCACTTCGACAGGGGTAAACTATGGCTACACCTTC.

The gene calls are TRBV4-1 and TRBJ2-2; D may be TRBD2 (5 bases). The CDR3 sequence is 15 residues long. V was pared by 4 bases and J by 4 bases, with 13 bases between. Germline CDR1 MGHRA, CDR2 YSYEKL. The CDR3 DNA reads as TGCGCCAGCAGCCCTGCCGGGGTTGGCACCGGGGAGCTGTTTTTT. Translation: CASSPAGVGTGELFF.

V usage is TRBV7-9 and J usage is TRBJ2-4; 12 bases map to TRBD2. V gave up 5 bases and J gave up 4 bases; unmatched junction bases: 12. CDR1 is SEHNR, CDR2 FQNEAQ, per germline (reference sequence). This CDR3 spans 18 amino acids. The CDR3: CASSPPRLAGVPKNIQYF. CDR3 nucleotide sequence: TGTGCCAGCAGCCCGCCAAGACTAGCGGGGGTCCCGAAAAACATTCAGTACTTC.

The chain couples TRBV5-1 to TRBJ1-1; D not certain. The V end was cut by 7 bases, the J end by 1 base, with 17 bases between. CDR1 is SGHRS, CDR2 YFSETQ, per germline. The CDR3 loop spans 15 amino acids. The CDR3 loop reads CASSPGGQANTEAFF. CDR3 nucleotides: TGCGCCAGCTCCCCTGGCGGTCAGGCGAACACTGAAGCTTTCTTT. Based on the CDR3 plus reference TRBV5-1 and TRBJ1-1, the full variable domain is KAGVTQTPRYLIKTRGQQVTLSCSPISGHRSVSWYQQTPGQGLQFLFEYFSETQRNKGNFPGRFSGRQFSNSRSEMNVSTLELGDSALYLCASSPGGQANTEAFFGQGTRLTVV.

V and J are TRBV5-1 and TRBJ2-5; TRBD2 is a possible D gene (5 bases). Germline CDR1 is SGHRS and CDR2 is YFSETQ. The CDR3 extends over 13 amino acids. Trimming shortened V by 0 bases and J by 9 bases, and 12 bases separated the two germline ends. The DNA of the CDR3 is TGCGCCAGCAGCTTGGATGGGGAGCGGTCCCAGTACTTC. It translates to CASSLDGERSQYF.

The chain is built from TRBV4-1 and TRBJ1-3; 7 bases map to TRBD1. Unmatched junction bases numbered 10, after V lost 8 bases and J lost 3 bases. The CDR3 loop spans 15 amino acids. Germline V gene data show CDR1 as MGHRA and CDR2 as YSYEKL. CDR3 loop: CASQEVGTVGNTIYF. The CDR3 DNA reads as TGCGCCAGCCAGGAGGTAGGGACAGTTGGAAACACCATATATTTT.

The chain recombines TRBV9 with TRBJ2-2; D might be TRBD1 (6 bases). The CDR3 covers 14 residues. The V gene's germline CDR1 is SGDLS and CDR2 YYNGEE. Trimming took 4 bases from V and 4 from J, leaving 11 bases between them. CDR3 nucleotides: TGTGCCAGCAGCCTAACAGGGCCCACCGGGGAGCTGTTTTTT. The encoded protein is CASSLTGPTGELFF.

The chain couples TRBV29-1 to TRBJ2-7, with D uncertain. The V gene lost 4 bases and the J gene lost 3 bases, with 16 bases spanning the gap. Germline CDR1 reads SQVTM; CDR2 reads ANQGSEA. CDR3 size: 14 residues. This CDR3 is CSVVNSGSLYEQYF. DNA of the CDR3: TGCAGCGTTGTCAATTCGGGCAGTCTCTACGAGCAGTACTTC.

The J gene is TRBJ1-2, the V gene TRBV5-6; 7 nucleotides align to TRBD1. The germline V gene has CDR1 SGHDT and CDR2 YYEEEE. The V segment lost 3 bases and the J segment 4 bases; nucleotides outside the gene matches: 12. This CDR3 comprises 16 residues. The CDR3 nucleotides are TGTGCCAGCAGCTCCGTTGACAGGGCACAGAGCTATGGCTACACCTTC. It translates to CASSSVDRAQSYGYTF.

This clone appeared once. The chain recombines TRBV27 with TRBJ2-7; no clear D. CDR3 length: 13 residues. CDR1 MNHEY and CDR2 SMNVEV come from the germline V gene (reference sequence). V lost 6 bases, J lost 2 bases, and 11 bases lay in between. The CDR3 DNA reads TGTGCCAGCAGGGGCGGCGGAACCTACGAGCAGTACTTC. This codes for CASRGGGTYEQYF.

The chain joins TRBV28 to TRBJ1-2; TRBD1 matches at 9 bases. Trimming cost V 5 bases and J 3 bases; bases outside gene matches: 7. The CDR3 loop spans 15 amino acids. Looked up from germline, CDR1 is MDHEN and CDR2 is SYDVKM. The CDR3: CASSQGQGIDYGYTF. The CDR3 region has the DNA TGTGCCAGCAGTCAGGGACAGGGCATTGACTATGGCTACACCTTC.

Here the CDR3 reads CASSSLGGTGAGEQFF. The CDR3 DNA reads as TGTGCCAGCAGTTCCCTCGGAGGGACAGGGGCGGGTGAGCAGTTCTTC. The chain links TRBV27 to TRBJ2-1; TRBD1 matches 10 bases. The CDR3 is 16 amino acids. The V segment lost 4 bases and the J segment 9 bases; nucleotides outside the gene matches: 12. The germline CDR1 and CDR2 sequences are MNHEY and SMNVEV (reference sequence).

The chain carries TRBV5-8 and TRBJ2-6, with 12 positions matching TRBD2. In germline, CDR1 is SGHTS, CDR2 YDEGEE. Trimming at V came to 4 bases and at J to 0 bases, leaving 8 bases not matched to a gene. This CDR3 spans 19 amino acids. The CDR3, as DNA: TGTGCCAGCAGCGGGGGAATGACTAGCGGGAGCTCTGGGGCCAACGTCCTGACTTTC. Its translation: CASSGGMTSGSSGANVLTF.

V and J are TRBV5-3 and TRBJ2-7; 11 bases are shared with TRBD1. TRBV5-3 is an open reading frame, and its role is uncertain. With V trimmed by 3 bases and J by 3 bases, 5 bases remained unmatched. The CDR3 loop spans 15 amino acids. The CDR3 region is CARSSGGQGVYEQYF. In DNA form, the CDR3 reads TGTGCCAGAAGCTCTGGGGGACAGGGGGTCTACGAGCAGTACTTC.

This clone was recorded only once. V is TRBV6-6 and J is TRBJ1-2; the match to TRBD1 covers 8 bases. Per the germline V gene, CDR1 is MNHNY and CDR2 is SVGAGI (reference sequence). CDR3 length: 12 residues. V shed 7 bases, J shed 6 bases, and the junction held 4 bases outside the gene matches. The CDR3 is CASTGQGNGYTF. CDR3 coding DNA: TGTGCCAGCACCGGACAGGGAAATGGCTACACCTTC.

A remark on this clone: In the same sample, other DNA sequences code for this CDR3. V gene TRBV11-2 combines with J gene TRBJ1-1, with 7 bases aligning to TRBD1. The CDR3 runs 14 residues. Germline CDR1 reads SGHAT; CDR2 reads FQNNGV. The trim removed 2 bases at V and 5 bases at J, leaving 5 bases unmatched. CDR3 nucleotides: TGTGCCAGCAGCTTACAGGGGGTAGGGACTGAAGCTTTCTTT. Encoded protein: CASSLQGVGTEAFF.

This chain uses TRBV18 with TRBJ2-5; D is uncertain. This CDR3 has 13 residues. The germline V gene has CDR1 KGHSH and CDR2 LQKENI. The ends were cut back, 5 bases at V and 5 bases at J, with 12 bases in the middle. The CDR3 nucleotides are TGTGCCAGCTCATTGGACCTATCGGAGACCCAGTACTTC. Translated: CASSLDLSETQYF.

This rearrangement joins TRBV4-2 to TRBJ2-3; maybe TRBD2 (6 bases). The CDR3 has 15 residues. Germline V gives CDR1 LGHNA, CDR2 YNFKEQ. V was pared by 4 bases and J by 4 bases, with 15 bases between. Written as DNA, the CDR3 is TGTGCCAGCAGCCCGATAGCGGCAACCTCAGATACGCAGTATTTT. Translated, it gives CASSPIAATSDTQYF.

This chain joins TRBV29-1 and TRBJ2-5; the D is unclear. The V gene's germline CDR1 is SQVTM and CDR2 ANQGSEA. Trimming took off 4 bases at V and 2 bases at J, with 11 bases between the two ends. The CDR3 has 13 amino acids. CDR3 sequence: CSVVDAWQETQYF. The CDR3 DNA is TGCAGCGTTGTGGACGCGTGGCAAGAGACCCAGTACTTC.

A few counts support this clone. The gene calls are TRBV21-1 and TRBJ2-7. TRBV21-1 is labeled a pseudogene. This CDR3 is built from 10 residues. The CDR3 region has the DNA TGTGCCAGCAGCAAGACACCCGGAGACTTC. Amino acids: CASSKTPGDF.

There are a few counts of this clone. The rearrangement joins TRBV10-1 to TRBJ2-7, with 7 bases lining up with TRBD2. The CDR3 loop spans 12 amino acids. The germline V gene has CDR1 WNHNN and CDR2 SYGVQD (reference sequence). V was clipped by 2 bases and J by 7 bases; unmatched bases: 2. The CDR3 reads CASSEPGGEQYF. CDR3 DNA sequence: TGCGCCAGCAGTGAGCCGGGAGGAGAGCAGTACTTC.

This clone was detected ten times or more. The J gene is TRBJ1-1, the V gene TRBV19; no clear D. Trimming cost V 8 bases and J 1 base, with 8 bases left between them. This CDR3 is 12 amino acids long. The germline V gene encodes CDR1 LNHDA and CDR2 SQIVND (reference sequence). CDR3 in amino acids: CASSTGNTEAFF. In DNA, the CDR3 is TGTGCCAGTTCGACTGGGAACACTGAAGCTTTCTTT. The full variable domain, in which reference TRBV19 and TRBJ1-1 provide the parts outside the CDR3, is DGGITQSPKYLFRKEGQNVTLSCEQNLNHDAMYWYRQDPGQGLRLIYYSQIVNDFQKGDIAEGYSVSREKKESFPLTVTSAQKNPTAFYLCASSTGNTEAFFGQGTRLTVV.

Relative to its sample, this clone is medium-sized. The chain links TRBV7-9 to TRBJ2-7; unclear D gene. Trimming took off 3 bases at V and 5 bases at J, with 14 bases between the two ends. The CDR3 is 14 amino acids. Germline V lookup: CDR1 SEHNR, CDR2 FQNEAQ (reference sequence). CDR3 residues: CASSLAQSRNEQYF. CDR3 sequence (DNA): TGTGCCAGCAGCTTGGCGCAGTCGAGGAACGAGCAGTACTTC.